The following is a T cell receptor beta chain sequence with its context. There are many counts of this clone. There is no known antigen for this receptor. There are no base qualities to consult, and no much larger clone falls within one base. Before undergoing thyroid surgery, none of the patients had been given any kind of treatment. Patient clinical samples collected from about 2012 to 2018 were retrospectively analysed using T-cell receptor beta sequencing. The CDR1 and CDR2 encoded by the germline V gene are MNHEY and SVGAGI. V is reduced by 0 bases and J by 7 bases, leaving a spacing of 6 bases between them. Including the terminal cysteine and phenylalanine, the CDR3 comprises 12 residues. Only the CDR3 part of the read is kept: 36 bases, read in frame from the first base. The sample is drawn from a study of metastatic and nonmetastatic thyroid tumors (dated by TCRdb to the early 2020s). For the study in its entirety: The researchers compared repertoires between peripheral blood samples and tumor or nodule tissue samples from patients with malignant or benign thyroid disease. Paper-wide results and their limitations: TCR beta diversity was reported as significantly higher in malignant tumors than in benign nodules, in both blood and tumor samples.

Library preparation used PCR. For sequencing, an Illumina HiSeq 4000 was employed. High-throughput sequencing was used to profile the TCR beta-chain CDR3 region of every patient. The study's own analysis went as follows. CDR3 differences across clinicopathological groups were used to build a classifier for discriminating distant-metastatic papillary thyroid cancer patients. To measure repertoire diversity the researchers used the Shannon index, while the Morisita-Horn index served to gauge how similar the tumor and blood repertoires were. Using fastp at Q25 and MiXCR, TCRdb reprocessed the public reads and kept productive beta chains. These V and J calls originate from TCRdb's pipeline instead of the authors' own analysis. This sample holds 20,000 to 25,000 clones; approximately 19% were observed only once. Of the sample, roughly 5.1% is held by the ten largest clones.

Sequencing was carried out using blood. The sequence derives from a male donor with papillary thyroid cancer or a benign thyroid nodule (not recorded which). Some clones in this sample may be carry-over from other donors' samples. The chain links TRBV6-5 with TRBJ2-5; TRBD1 is a weak D gene call, 6 bases matching. At the DNA level, the sequence is TGTGCCAGCAGTTACTCGACAGGGACCCAGTACTTC. This codes for CASSYSTGTQYF.